This passage covers 8 T cell receptor beta chains from one sample sequenced in a study of shared clonotypes between healthy human individuals. Clones were read by immunoSEQ multiplex PCR, and TCRdb kept only the in-frame ones, dropping some. The data contain about 1.1 million clones, 75% to 80% of them singletons. What was sequenced was memory CD4+ T cells from PBMCs. Subset in this sample: CD45RA-negative fraction. These receptors were obtained from a man between 18 and 35 years old in good health. Some clones in this sample may be carry-over from other donors' samples.

The V gene is TRBV6-5, the J gene TRBJ1-2, with D maybe TRBD1 (5 bases). Germline CDR1 MNHEY, CDR2 SVGAGI. Trimming stripped 8 bases from V and 8 bases from J, with 21 bases between. The CDR3 loop spans 14 amino acids. The CDR3 nucleotides are TGTGCCAGCTCCTCAACGAGGGGCCTAGGAGGCTACACCTTC. Translating it yields CASSSTRGLGGYTF.

The chain is built from TRBV30 and TRBJ1-5; 7 bases map to TRBD1. Trimming removed 5 bases from V and 0 bases from J; junction bases left unmatched: 4. The V gene's germline CDR1 is GTSNPN and CDR2 SVGIG (reference sequence). This CDR3 contains 14 residues. The CDR3 protein is CAWGQAYSNQPQHF. The CDR3 nucleotides read TGTGCCTGGGGACAGGCGTATAGCAATCAGCCCCAGCATTTT.

This clone was seen ten or more times. The V and J genes are TRBV2 and TRBJ2-1; 15 bases agree with TRBD2. Germline CDR1 SNHLY, CDR2 FYNNEI. The length of the CDR3 is 19 residues. The ends lost 6 bases at V and 0 bases at J; junction bases unmatched: 9. Written as DNA, the CDR3 is TGTGCCAGCAGGGGACCGGGACTAGCGGGAGGCAACTCCTACAATGAGCAGTTCTTC. The encoded protein is CASRGPGLAGGNSYNEQFF.

CDR3 bases: TGTGCCAGCAGCTCGACAGGGATGGTTTACAATGAGCAGTTCTTC. Translating it yields CASSSTGMVYNEQFF. The V and J genes are TRBV7-8 and TRBJ2-1; 7 nucleotides line up with TRBD1. V trimming: 4 bases; J trimming: 4 bases; junction bases outside the gene matches: 7. CDR3 length: 15 residues. CDR1 and CDR2 (germline): SGHVS, FQNEAQ. The full variable domain, completed using reference TRBV7-8 and TRBJ2-1, is GAGVSQSPRYKVAKRGQDVALRCDPISGHVSLFWYQQALGQGPEFLTYFQNEAQLDKSGLPSDRFFAERPEGSVSTLKIQRTQQEDSAVYLCASSSTGMVYNEQFFGPGTRLTVL.

The sample holds one count of this clone. CDR3 residues: CASRIDRGGNEQFF. DNA of the CDR3: TGTGCCAGCAGGATAGACAGGGGGGGCAATGAGCAGTTCTTC. V is TRBV28 and J is TRBJ2-1, with TRBD1 identical over 9 bases. The CDR3 is 14 residues long. Per germline, CDR1 MDHEN and CDR2 SYDVKM. Trimming cost V 6 bases and J 6 bases; bases outside gene matches: 6.

This clone was detected a few times. This chain connects TRBV7-6 to TRBJ1-5; possible D gene TRBD1, 6 bases. Trimming took off 5 bases at V and 4 bases at J, with 12 bases between the two ends. Germline assignment: CDR1 SGHVS and CDR2 FNYEAQ. The CDR3 runs to 14 residues. The CDR3 is CASSGGGGNQPQHF. For the CDR3, the DNA is TGTGCCAGCAGCGGGGGGGGCGGGAATCAGCCCCAGCATTTT.

This clone occurred many times. The CDR3 is CASSGDGRENIQYF. The CDR3 DNA reads TGTGCCAGCAGTGGGGACGGTAGAGAAAACATTCAGTACTTC. The gene calls are TRBV2 and TRBJ2-4; possibly TRBD1 or TRBD2 for D (5 bases each). The germline V and J ends were trimmed by 4 bases and 5 bases, with 12 bases remaining between them. This CDR3 contains 14 residues. Germline CDR1 SNHLY, CDR2 FYNNEI.

V is TRBV7-3 and J is TRBJ2-5; 9 bases agree with TRBD2. The trim removed 3 bases at V and 5 bases at J, leaving 7 bases unmatched. The CDR3 is made up of 15 amino acids. Germline-derived CDR1 and CDR2 are SGHTA and FQGTGA. CDR3 DNA sequence: TGTGCCAGCAGCTTCACCGGGACTAGCTCCGAGACCCAGTACTTC. Protein product: CASSFTGTSSETQYF.